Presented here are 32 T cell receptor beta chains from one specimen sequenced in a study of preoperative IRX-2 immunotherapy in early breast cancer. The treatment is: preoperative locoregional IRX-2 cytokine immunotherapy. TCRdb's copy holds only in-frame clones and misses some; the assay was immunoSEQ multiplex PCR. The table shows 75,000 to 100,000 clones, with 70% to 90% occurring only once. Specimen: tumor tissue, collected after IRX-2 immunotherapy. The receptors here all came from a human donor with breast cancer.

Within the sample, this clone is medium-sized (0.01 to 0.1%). The CDR3 nucleotides read TGTGCCAGCAGTTTAACCCACAGGGGGACGGACACCGGGGAGCTGTTTTTT. It encodes CASSLTHRGTDTGELFF. The chain has TRBV28 and TRBJ2-2; 8 nucleotides line up with TRBD1. CDR3 length equals 17 residues. V lost 2 bases to trimming and J lost 3 bases; unmatched junction nucleotides: 8. From germline, CDR1 is MDHEN and CDR2 SYDVKM.

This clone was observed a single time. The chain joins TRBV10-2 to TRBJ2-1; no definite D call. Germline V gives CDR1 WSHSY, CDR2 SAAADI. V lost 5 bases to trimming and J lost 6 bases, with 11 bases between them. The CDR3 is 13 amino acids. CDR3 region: CASSLLRGNEQFF. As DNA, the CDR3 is TGCGCCAGCAGTCTTCTACGTGGCAATGAGCAGTTCTTC.

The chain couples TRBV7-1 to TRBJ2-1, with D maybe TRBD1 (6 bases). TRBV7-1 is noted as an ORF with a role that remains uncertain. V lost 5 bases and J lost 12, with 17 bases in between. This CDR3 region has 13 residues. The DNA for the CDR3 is TGTGCCAGCAGCGGGGGCCCGCAAGAGGTGCAGTTCTTC. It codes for CASSGGPQEVQFF.

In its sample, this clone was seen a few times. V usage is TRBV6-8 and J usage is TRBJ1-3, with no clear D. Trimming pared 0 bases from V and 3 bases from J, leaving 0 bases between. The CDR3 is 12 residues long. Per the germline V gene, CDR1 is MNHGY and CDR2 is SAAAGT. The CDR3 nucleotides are TGTGCCAGCAGTTACTCTGGAAACACCATATATTTT. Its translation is CASSYSGNTIYF.

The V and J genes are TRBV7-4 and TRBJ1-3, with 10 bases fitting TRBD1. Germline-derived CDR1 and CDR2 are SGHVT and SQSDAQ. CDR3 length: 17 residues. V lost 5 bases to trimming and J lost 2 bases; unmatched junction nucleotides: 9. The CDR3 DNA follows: TGTGCCAGCAGCCCGACCGGGACAGGGGTTACTGGAAACACCATATATTTT. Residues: CASSPTGTGVTGNTIYF.

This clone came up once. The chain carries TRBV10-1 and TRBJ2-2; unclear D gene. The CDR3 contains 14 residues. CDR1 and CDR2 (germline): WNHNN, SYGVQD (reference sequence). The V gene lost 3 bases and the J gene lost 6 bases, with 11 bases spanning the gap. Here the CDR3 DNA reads TGCGCCAGCAGTGATCGGTCTGGGCCCGGGGAGCTGTTTTTT. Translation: CASSDRSGPGELFF.

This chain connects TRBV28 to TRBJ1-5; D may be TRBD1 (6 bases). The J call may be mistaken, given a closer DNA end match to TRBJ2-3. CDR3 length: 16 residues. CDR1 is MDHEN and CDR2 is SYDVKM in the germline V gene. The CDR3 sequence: CASVGGQPVSRGSQYF. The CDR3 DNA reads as TGTGCCAGCGTTGGTGGACAGCCAGTTTCCAGAGGGTCCCAGTATTTT.

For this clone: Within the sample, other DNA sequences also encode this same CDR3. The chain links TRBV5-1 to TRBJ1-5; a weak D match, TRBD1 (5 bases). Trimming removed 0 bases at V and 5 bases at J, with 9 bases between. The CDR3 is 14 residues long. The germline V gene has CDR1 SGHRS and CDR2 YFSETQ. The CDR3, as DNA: TGCGCCAGCAGCTTGGGCCAGGGCGATCAGCCCCAGCATTTT. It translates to CASSLGQGDQPQHF.

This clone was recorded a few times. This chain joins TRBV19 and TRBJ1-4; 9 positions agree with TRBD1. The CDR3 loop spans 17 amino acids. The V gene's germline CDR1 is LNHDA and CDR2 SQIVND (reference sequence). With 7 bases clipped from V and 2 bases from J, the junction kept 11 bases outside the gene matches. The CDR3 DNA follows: TGTGCCAGTACCACGACGGGACAGGGTCCGACTAATGAAAAACTGTTTTTT. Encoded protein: CASTTTGQGPTNEKLFF. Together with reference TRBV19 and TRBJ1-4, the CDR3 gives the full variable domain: DGGITQSPKYLFRKEGQNVTLSCEQNLNHDAMYWYRQDPGQGLRLIYYSQIVNDFQKGDIAEGYSVSREKKESFPLTVTSAQKNPTAFYLCASTTTGQGPTNEKLFFGSGTQLSVL.

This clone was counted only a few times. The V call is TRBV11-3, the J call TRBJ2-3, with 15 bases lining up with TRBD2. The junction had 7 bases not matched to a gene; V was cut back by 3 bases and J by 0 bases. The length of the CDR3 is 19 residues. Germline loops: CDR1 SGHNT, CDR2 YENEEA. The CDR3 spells CASSLGGLAGGPSTDTQYF. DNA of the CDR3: TGTGCCAGCAGCTTGGGTGGACTAGCGGGAGGGCCTAGCACAGATACGCAGTATTTT.

The CDR3 nucleotides are TGTGCCAGCAGTGAAGGGGGAGGGGGCATCCAGCCCCAGCATTTT. Translation gives CASSEGGGGIQPQHF. This chain joins TRBV6-1 and TRBJ1-5; TRBD1 aligns across 7 bases. This CDR3 region has 15 residues. Germline values: CDR1 MNHNS, CDR2 SASEGT. Trimming at V came to 1 base and at J to 7 bases, leaving 7 bases not matched to a gene.

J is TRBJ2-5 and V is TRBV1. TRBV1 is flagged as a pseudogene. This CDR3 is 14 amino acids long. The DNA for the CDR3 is TGCGCCAGCAGCCAAGATGAAAGTCAAGAGACCCAGTACTTC. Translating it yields CASSQDESQETQYF.

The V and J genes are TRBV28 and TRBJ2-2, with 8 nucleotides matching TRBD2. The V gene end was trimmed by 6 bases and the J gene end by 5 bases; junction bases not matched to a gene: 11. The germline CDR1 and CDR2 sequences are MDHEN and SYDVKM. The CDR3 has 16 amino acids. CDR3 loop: CASSPIAGGGTGELFF. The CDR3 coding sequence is TGTGCCAGCAGCCCCATCGCGGGGGGCGGGACCGGGGAGCTGTTTTTT.

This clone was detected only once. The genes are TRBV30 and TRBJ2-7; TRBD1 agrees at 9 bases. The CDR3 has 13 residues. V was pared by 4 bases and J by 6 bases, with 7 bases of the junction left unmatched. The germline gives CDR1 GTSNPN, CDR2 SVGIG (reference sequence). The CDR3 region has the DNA TGTGCCTGGACCGGGACAGGGCTTACCGAGCAGTACTTC. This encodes CAWTGTGLTEQYF.

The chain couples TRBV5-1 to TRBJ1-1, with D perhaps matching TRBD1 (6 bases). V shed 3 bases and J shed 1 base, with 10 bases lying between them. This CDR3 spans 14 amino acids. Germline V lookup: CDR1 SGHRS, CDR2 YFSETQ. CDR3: CASSSGQWNTEAFF. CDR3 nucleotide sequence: TGCGCCAGCAGCTCGGGACAATGGAACACTGAAGCTTTCTTT.

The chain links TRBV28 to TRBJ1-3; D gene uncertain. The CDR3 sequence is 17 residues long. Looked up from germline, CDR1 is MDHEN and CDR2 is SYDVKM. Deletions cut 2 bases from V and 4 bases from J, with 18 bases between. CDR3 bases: TGTGCCAGCAGTTTAGACCATGTCTCAGCCGCCGGAAACACCATATATTTT. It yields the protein CASSLDHVSAAGNTIYF.

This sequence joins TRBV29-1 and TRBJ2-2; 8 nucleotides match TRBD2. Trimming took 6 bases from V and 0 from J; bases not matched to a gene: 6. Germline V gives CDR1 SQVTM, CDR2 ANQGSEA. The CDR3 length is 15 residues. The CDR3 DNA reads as TGCAGCGTCGGGGGGGAGGACTCGAACACCGGGGAGCTGTTTTTT. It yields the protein CSVGGEDSNTGELFF.

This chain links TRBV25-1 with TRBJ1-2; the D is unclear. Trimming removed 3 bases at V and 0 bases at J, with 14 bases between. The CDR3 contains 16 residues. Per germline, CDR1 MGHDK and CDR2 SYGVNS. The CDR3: CASSEGGREPNYGYTF. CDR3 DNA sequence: TGTGCCAGCAGTGAGGGCGGGAGGGAGCCTAACTATGGCTACACCTTC.

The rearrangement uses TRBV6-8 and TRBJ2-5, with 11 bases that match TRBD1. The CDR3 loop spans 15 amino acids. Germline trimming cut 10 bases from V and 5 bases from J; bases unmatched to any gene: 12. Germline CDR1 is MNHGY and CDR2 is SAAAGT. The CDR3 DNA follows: TGTGCCATCTCGACGGGACAGGGGGGCGAGGAGACCCAGTACTTC. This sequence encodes CAISTGQGGEETQYF.

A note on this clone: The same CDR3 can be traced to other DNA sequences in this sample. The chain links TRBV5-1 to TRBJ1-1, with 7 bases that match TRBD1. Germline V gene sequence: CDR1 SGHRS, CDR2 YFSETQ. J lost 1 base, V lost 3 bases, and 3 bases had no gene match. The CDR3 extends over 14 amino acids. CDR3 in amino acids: CASSSGTANTEAFF. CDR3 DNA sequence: TGCGCCAGCAGCTCTGGGACAGCGAACACTGAAGCTTTCTTT.

The CDR3 coding sequence is TGTGCCTGGAGGGGAACCCCAGGGGGCGCGAACTCCTACGAGCAGTACTTC. Translating it yields CAWRGTPGGANSYEQYF. The chain links TRBV30 to TRBJ2-7; TRBD1 agrees at 8 bases. With 3 bases clipped from V and 0 bases from J, the junction kept 13 bases outside the gene matches. Germline CDR1 and CDR2: GTSNPN and SVGIG (reference sequence). CDR3 size: 17 residues.

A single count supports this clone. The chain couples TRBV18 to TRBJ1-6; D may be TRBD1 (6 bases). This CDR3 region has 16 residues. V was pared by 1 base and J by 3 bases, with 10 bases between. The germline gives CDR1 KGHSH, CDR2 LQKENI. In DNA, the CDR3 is TGTGCCAGCTCACCACTACAGGGAAACTATAATTCACCCCTCCACTTT. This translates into CASSPLQGNYNSPLHF.

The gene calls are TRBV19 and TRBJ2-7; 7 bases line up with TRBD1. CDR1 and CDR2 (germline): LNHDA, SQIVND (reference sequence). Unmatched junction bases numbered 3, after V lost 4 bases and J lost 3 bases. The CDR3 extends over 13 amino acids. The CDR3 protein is CASSTGTDYEQYF. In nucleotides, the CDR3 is TGTGCCAGTAGTACCGGGACAGACTACGAGCAGTACTTC.

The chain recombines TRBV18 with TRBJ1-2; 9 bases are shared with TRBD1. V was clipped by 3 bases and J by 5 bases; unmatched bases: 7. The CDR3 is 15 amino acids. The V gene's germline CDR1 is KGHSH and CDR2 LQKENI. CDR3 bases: TGTGCCAGCTCACCGATTACAGGGGGCTCGTATGGCTACACCTTC. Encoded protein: CASSPITGGSYGYTF.

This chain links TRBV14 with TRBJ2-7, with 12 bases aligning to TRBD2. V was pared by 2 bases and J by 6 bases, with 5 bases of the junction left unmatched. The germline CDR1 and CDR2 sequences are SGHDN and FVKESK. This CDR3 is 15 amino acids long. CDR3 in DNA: TGTGCCAGCAGCCAACCTAGCGGGAGGGCCGCCGAGCAGTACTTC. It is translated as CASSQPSGRAAEQYF. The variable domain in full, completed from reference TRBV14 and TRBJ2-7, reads EAGVTQFPSHSVIEKGQTVTLRCDPISGHDNLYWYRRVMGKEIKFLLHFVKESKQDESGMPNNRFLAERTGGTYSTLKVQPAELEDSGVYFCASSQPSGRAAEQYFGPGTRLTVT.

The CDR3 DNA sequence: TGTGCCAGCAGCCACGGACAGAATAACGTCCTGACTTTC. It yields the protein CASSHGQNNVLTF. V usage is TRBV14 and J usage is TRBJ2-6; TRBD1 might be the D (6 bases). Germline values: CDR1 SGHDN, CDR2 FVKESK. Trimming shortened V by 3 bases and J by 10 bases, and 10 bases separated the two germline ends. The CDR3 spans 13 residues.

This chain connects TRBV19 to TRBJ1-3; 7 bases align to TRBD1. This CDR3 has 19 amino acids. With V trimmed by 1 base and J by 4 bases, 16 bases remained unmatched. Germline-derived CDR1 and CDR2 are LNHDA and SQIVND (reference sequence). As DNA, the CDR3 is TGTGCCAGTAGTATAGGACAGGGACAAACTCGTACCTCCGGAAACACCATATATTTT. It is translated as CASSIGQGQTRTSGNTIYF.

The CDR3 is CASSSPTAASEAFF. The DNA of the CDR3 is TGTGCCAGTAGTTCTCCCACGGCAGCCAGTGAAGCTTTCTTT. This chain joins TRBV19 and TRBJ1-1; D unclear. Trimming cost V 5 bases and J 7 bases, with 17 bases left between them. CDR3 length: 14 residues. Germline assignment: CDR1 LNHDA and CDR2 SQIVND (reference sequence).

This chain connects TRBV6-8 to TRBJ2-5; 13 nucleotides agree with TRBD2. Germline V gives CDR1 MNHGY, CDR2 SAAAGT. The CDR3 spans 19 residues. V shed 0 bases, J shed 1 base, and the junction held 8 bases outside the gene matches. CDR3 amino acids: CASSYSTSGGADRQETQYF. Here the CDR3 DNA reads TGTGCCAGCAGTTACTCCACTAGCGGGGGGGCCGATCGCCAAGAGACCCAGTACTTC.

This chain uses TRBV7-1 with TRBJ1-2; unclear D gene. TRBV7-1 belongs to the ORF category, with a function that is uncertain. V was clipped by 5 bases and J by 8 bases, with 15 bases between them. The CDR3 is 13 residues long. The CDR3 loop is CASSAGQALGYTF. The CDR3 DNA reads TGTGCCAGCAGCGCCGGTCAGGCATTAGGCTACACCTTC.

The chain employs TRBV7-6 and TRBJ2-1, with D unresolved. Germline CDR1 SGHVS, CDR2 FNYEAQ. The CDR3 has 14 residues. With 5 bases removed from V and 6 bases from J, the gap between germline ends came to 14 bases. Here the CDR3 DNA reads TGTGCCAGCAGCGGATCCCAGGCGGTCAATGAGCAGTTCTTC. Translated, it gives CASSGSQAVNEQFF.

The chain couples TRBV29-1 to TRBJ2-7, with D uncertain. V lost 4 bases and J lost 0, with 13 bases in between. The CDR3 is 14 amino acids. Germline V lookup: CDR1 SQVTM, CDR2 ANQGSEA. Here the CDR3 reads CSVVKGTNSYEQYF. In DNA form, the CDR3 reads TGCAGCGTTGTAAAGGGCACAAACTCCTACGAGCAGTACTTC.